The present T cell receptor (beta chain) was sequenced within a study of PD-L1 blockade in urothelial cancer. In each PCR, synthetic TCR analog templates were spiked in. Clones were sequenced by immunoSEQ multiplex PCR, and TCRdb holds only the in-frame ones, with some missing. This sample has 95,000 or so clones, with around 86% found just once. The time point: pretreatment peripheral blood. Overall study results and limits: Expansion of tumor-associated blood clones at 3 weeks was greater in durable-benefit patients.

V lost 4 bases, J lost 1 base, and 3 bases stayed unmatched. CDR1 and CDR2 from the germline V gene are SGHDT and YYEEEE. The CDR3 contains 14 residues. Concerning this clone: The target antigen is unknown.

The specimen comprised PBMCs, sampled around atezolizumab (anti-PD-L1) treatment. This clonotype was obtained from a man in his fifties or sixties with urothelial cancer. The chain is built from TRBV5-6 and TRBJ2-3; 7 nucleotides line up with TRBD1. In DNA, the CDR3 is TGTGCCAGCAGCGCCGACAGGGGCACAGATACGCAGTATTTT. As protein: CASSADRGTDTQYF.